Listed here are 20 T cell receptor beta chains from one sample, sequenced in a study of shared clonotypes between healthy human individuals (dated by TCRdb to 2018 to 2021). The library was obtained by the immunoSEQ multiplex PCR assay. This immuneACCESS table, as held by TCRdb, lists in-frame sequences with V and J called but not all clones. Of the missing ones, under half trace to an unresolved V gene in checked studies; the others have no known cause. Here the sample has about 960,000 clones; approximately 80% occur a single time. Approximately 1.5% of the sample goes to the ten largest clones. Sequencing was carried out using memory CD4+ T cells sorted from blood. Read against the paper, the sample's cell subset or site label means: CD45RA-negative fraction. The receptors come from a man aged 18 to 30 in good health.

The chain recombines TRBV7-8 with TRBJ2-7; 13 positions match TRBD2. The CDR3 length is 19 residues. After removal of 5 bases from V and 3 bases from J, the junction contained 16 bases not matched to a gene. The germline V gene has CDR1 SGHVS and CDR2 FQNEAQ. The CDR3 protein is CASSPTTSGGLFVNYEQYF. The CDR3 DNA is TGTGCCAGCAGCCCAACGACTAGCGGGGGGCTCTTTGTAAACTACGAGCAGTACTTC.

The V call is TRBV14, the J call TRBJ2-1; 7 bases align to TRBD1. Germline V gene data show CDR1 as SGHDN and CDR2 as FVKESK. The CDR3 consists of 13 residues. V shed 4 bases and J 9 bases; nucleotides not matched to a gene: 6. CDR3 coding DNA: TGTGCCAGCAGCCTAACAGGGGCACGTGAGCAGTTCTTC. This sequence encodes CASSLTGAREQFF.

This clone was observed once. This sequence joins TRBV6-5 and TRBJ1-2; possibly TRBD1 for D (5 bases). The germline CDR1 and CDR2 sequences are MNHEY and SVGAGI. CDR3 length: 14 amino acids. V was shortened by 4 bases and J by 5 bases, with 14 bases between the two germline ends. DNA of the CDR3: TGTGCCAGCAGTTTTTTGGGGCCTTCGTATGGCTACACCTTC. This codes for CASSFLGPSYGYTF.

The chain links TRBV11-2 to TRBJ2-7; D is undetermined. Trimming left V 4 bases short and J 1 base short, with 11 bases between. The CDR3 contains 14 residues. Germline V gene lookup returns CDR1 SGHAT and CDR2 FQNNGV. Here the CDR3 DNA reads TGTGCCAGCAGCTCCTACGAGGCTTCCTACGAGCAGTACTTC. Its protein is CASSSYEASYEQYF.

The V and J genes are TRBV30 and TRBJ2-1; D is unresolved. This CDR3 is built from 11 residues. V lost 0 bases to trimming and J lost 8 bases, with 5 bases between them. CDR1 is GTSNPN and CDR2 is SVGIG in the germline V gene (reference sequence). CDR3 region: CAWSVTYEQFF. The CDR3 DNA sequence: TGTGCCTGGAGTGTAACGTATGAGCAGTTCTTC. The full variable domain, rest sourced from reference TRBV30 and TRBJ2-1, is SQTIHQWPATLVQPVGSPLSLECTVEGTSNPNLYWYRQAAGRGLQLLFYSVGIGQISSEVPQNLSASRPQDRQFILSSKKLLLSDSGFYLCAWSVTYEQFFGPGTRLTVL.

This sequence joins TRBV6-1 and TRBJ1-6, with 7 bases lining up with TRBD1. The CDR3 contains 15 residues. In germline, CDR1 is MNHNS, CDR2 SASEGT. Trimming at V came to 0 bases and at J to 5 bases, leaving 1 base not matched to a gene. The CDR3 here is CASSEAGQNNSPLHF. In nucleotides, the CDR3 is TGTGCCAGCAGTGAAGCGGGACAGAATAATTCACCCCTCCACTTT.

The V call is TRBV29-1, the J call TRBJ2-2, with D perhaps matching TRBD1 (5 bases). The CDR3 runs to 14 residues. CDR1 is SQVTM, CDR2 ANQGSEA, per germline. V shed 4 bases and J shed 4 bases, with 13 bases lying between them. CDR3 sequence: CSVGARAATGELFF. The CDR3 coding sequence is TGCAGCGTTGGGGCCAGGGCGGCCACCGGGGAGCTGTTTTTT.

The gene calls are TRBV6-5 and TRBJ2-5; TRBD1 or TRBD2 may be the D gene (5 bases each). V gave up 6 bases and J gave up 6 bases, with 11 bases separating them. This CDR3 spans 12 amino acids. Germline CDR1 and CDR2: MNHEY and SVGAGI. CDR3 bases: TGTGCCAGCAGCCGTTGGGGACAGACCCAGTACTTC. Translating it yields CASSRWGQTQYF.

The V and J genes are TRBV6-6 and TRBJ2-7, with 7 bases fitting TRBD1. The junction had 12 bases not matched to a gene; V was cut back by 2 bases and J by 5 bases. Per the germline V gene, CDR1 is MNHNY and CDR2 is SVGAGI (reference sequence). The CDR3 is made up of 16 amino acids. The CDR3 sequence: CASSYSRAGGRDEQYF. Here the CDR3 DNA reads TGTGCCAGCAGTTACAGCCGGGCAGGGGGTCGCGACGAGCAGTACTTC.

The chain joins TRBV7-2 to TRBJ1-1; 7 bases fit TRBD1. Per germline, CDR1 SGHTA and CDR2 FQGNSA. CDR3 size: 16 residues. Trimming at V came to 6 bases and at J to 1 base, leaving 11 bases not matched to a gene. The CDR3 sequence: CASSHNRGYGNTEAFF. The CDR3 DNA reads TGTGCCAGCAGTCATAACAGGGGATATGGGAACACTGAAGCTTTCTTT.

This clone has a single count. CDR3 bases: TGTGCCAGTATCTTAGGACCCCCGACTTTTGGAGAAGAGACCCAGTACTTC. Its protein is CASILGPPTFGEETQYF. The V call is TRBV19, the J call TRBJ2-5; unclear D gene. Germline CDR1 is LNHDA and CDR2 is SQIVND (reference sequence). The CDR3 spans 17 residues. Trimming removed 7 bases at V and 3 bases at J, with 24 bases between.

The DNA of the CDR3 is TGTGCCAGCAGCTTACTAGCGGACGGAAACATTCAGTACTTC. It is translated as CASSLLADGNIQYF. J is TRBJ2-4 and V is TRBV11-2, with 7 bases aligning to TRBD2. The V segment lost 2 bases and the J segment 6 bases; nucleotides outside the gene matches: 4. The CDR3 is 14 residues long. The germline CDR1 and CDR2 sequences are SGHAT and FQNNGV.

This clone was observed a single time. This rearrangement joins TRBV2 to TRBJ2-5, with TRBD2 matching 8 bases. The CDR3 has 15 amino acids. Germline V gene lookup returns CDR1 SNHLY and CDR2 FYNNEI. Trimming removed 4 bases from V and 2 bases from J; junction bases left unmatched: 6. CDR3 in amino acids: CASSAKRGLQETQYF. CDR3 nucleotide sequence: TGTGCCAGCAGTGCGAAGCGGGGGCTACAAGAGACCCAGTACTTC.

This chain links TRBV5-1 with TRBJ2-3; D possibly corresponds to TRBD2 (5 bases). Looked up from germline, CDR1 is SGHRS and CDR2 is YFSETQ. The V gene lost 5 bases and the J gene lost 4 bases, with 11 bases spanning the gap. The CDR3 contains 13 residues. The CDR3 DNA reads TGCGCCAGCAGTACCCTCGGGGCAGATACGCAGTATTTT. This gives the protein CASSTLGADTQYF.

The chain carries TRBV10-3 and TRBJ2-2; unclear D gene. There are 14 residues in the CDR3. Germline CDR1 and CDR2: ENHRY and SYGVKD. V was cut by 0 bases and J by 6 bases, with 8 bases left in between. The CDR3 loop reads CAISESKAPGELFF. The CDR3 coding sequence is TGTGCCATCAGTGAGTCTAAAGCCCCCGGGGAGCTGTTTTTT.

This chain links TRBV6-1 with TRBJ2-7, with TRBD2 matching 7 bases. The CDR3 is 15 residues long. Germline trimming cut 5 bases from V and 2 bases from J; bases unmatched to any gene: 9. The germline V gene encodes CDR1 MNHNS and CDR2 SASEGT. CDR3 sequence reads: CASSSVRAGTYEQYF. CDR3 nucleotide sequence: TGTGCCAGCAGTTCTGTTCGAGCGGGGACCTACGAGCAGTACTTC.

Only a few counts were recorded for this clone. This rearrangement joins TRBV11-2 to TRBJ2-5; D is unclear. Germline-derived CDR1 and CDR2 are SGHAT and FQNNGV. The CDR3 is made up of 13 amino acids. The germline V and J ends were trimmed by 1 base and 3 bases, with 6 bases remaining between them. The DNA for the CDR3 is TGTGCCAGCAGCTTAGTAAGGGAAGAGACCCAGTACTTC. This translates into CASSLVREETQYF.

This clone has a handful of counts. This chain links TRBV4-3 with TRBJ2-3; 13 bases map to TRBD2. Trimming removed 0 bases from V and 7 bases from J; junction bases left unmatched: 10. Germline loops: CDR1 LGHNA, CDR2 YSLEER. The CDR3 is made up of 18 amino acids. The CDR3 nucleotides read TGCGCCAGCAGCCAAGACATGCTTGGGACTAGCGGGACGAATACGCAGTATTTT. Residues: CASSQDMLGTSGTNTQYF.

The chain joins TRBV19 to TRBJ2-1, with TRBD2 matching 11 bases. The junction had 7 bases not matched to a gene; V was cut back by 1 base and J by 8 bases. Germline loops: CDR1 LNHDA, CDR2 SQIVND (reference sequence). There are 16 residues in the CDR3. The CDR3 is CASSIGIAGGPDEQFF. Here the CDR3 DNA reads TGTGCCAGTAGTATAGGGATAGCGGGGGGGCCAGATGAGCAGTTCTTC.

With respect to this clone: Other nucleotide sequences in the sample specify the same CDR3. The V call is TRBV5-6, the J call TRBJ2-3; 7 bases are shared with TRBD2. The V gene's germline CDR1 is SGHDT and CDR2 YYEEEE. CDR3 length: 15 amino acids. Trimming at V came to 0 bases and at J to 3 bases, leaving 4 bases not matched to a gene. CDR3 sequence reads: CASSLVGRGTDTQYF. DNA of the CDR3: TGTGCCAGCAGCTTGGTAGGGCGGGGGACAGATACGCAGTATTTT.